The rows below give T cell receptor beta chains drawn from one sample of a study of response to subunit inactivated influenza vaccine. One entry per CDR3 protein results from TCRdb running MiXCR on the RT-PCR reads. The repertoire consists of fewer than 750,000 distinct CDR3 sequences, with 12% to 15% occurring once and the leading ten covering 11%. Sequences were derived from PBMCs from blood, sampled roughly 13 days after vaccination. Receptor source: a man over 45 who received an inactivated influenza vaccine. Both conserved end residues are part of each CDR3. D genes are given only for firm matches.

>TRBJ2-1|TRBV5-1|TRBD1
CASSLASDRGYEQFF
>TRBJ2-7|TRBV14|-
CASSQQLPGRYEQYF
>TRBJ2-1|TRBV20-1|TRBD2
CSGKRDYYNEQFF
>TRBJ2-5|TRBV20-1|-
CSASLTRKETQYF
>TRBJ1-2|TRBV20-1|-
CSAPARQANNYGYTF
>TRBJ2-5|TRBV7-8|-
CASSLGRGRGGETQYF
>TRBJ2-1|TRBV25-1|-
CASTETTFDYNEQFF
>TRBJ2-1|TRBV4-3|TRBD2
CASSQDGGGAYEQFF
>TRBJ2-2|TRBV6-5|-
CASSYPLLGGPGELFF
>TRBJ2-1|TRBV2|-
CASSKTDPAYNEQFF
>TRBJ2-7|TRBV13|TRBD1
CASSIGQGRYEQYF
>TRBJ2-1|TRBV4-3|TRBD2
CASSQNSGTYEQFF
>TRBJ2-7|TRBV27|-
CASSLRGTYEQYF
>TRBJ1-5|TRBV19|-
CASRKGLPDQPQHF
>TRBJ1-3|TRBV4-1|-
CASSQVGGWGNTIYF
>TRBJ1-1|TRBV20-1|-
CSANPGVGAFF
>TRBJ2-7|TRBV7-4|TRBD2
CASSLGLGLADLYEQYF
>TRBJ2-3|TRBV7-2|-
CASSLKTGKYTDTQYF
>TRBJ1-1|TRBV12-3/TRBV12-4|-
CASSLRAGEAFF
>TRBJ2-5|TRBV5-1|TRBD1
CASSAGQGVGETQYF
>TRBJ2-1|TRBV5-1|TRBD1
CASSSGTGSNEQFF
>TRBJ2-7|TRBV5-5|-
CASSLNAWGYEQYF
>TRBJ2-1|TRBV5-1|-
CASSLHPTGSYNEQFF
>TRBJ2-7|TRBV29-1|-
CSVEDRGGGSSYEQYF
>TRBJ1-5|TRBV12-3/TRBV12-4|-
CASSLNAVQPQHF
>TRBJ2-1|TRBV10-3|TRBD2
CAISEPRLAGGLYNEQFF
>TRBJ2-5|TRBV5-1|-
CASSLGGGQKETQYF
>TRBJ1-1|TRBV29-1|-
CSVGGGPMTRNTEAFF
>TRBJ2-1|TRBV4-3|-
CASNIGVGAHEQFF
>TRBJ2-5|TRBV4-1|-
CASSQRVIETQYF
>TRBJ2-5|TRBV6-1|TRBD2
CASSLGLAGAQETQYF
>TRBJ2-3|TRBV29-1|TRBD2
CSVEVGLAGSTDTQYF
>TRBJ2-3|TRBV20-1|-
CSARDPLGDTQYF
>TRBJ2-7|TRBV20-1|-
CSARWRGPYEQYF
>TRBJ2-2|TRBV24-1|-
CAPPRVQHLRVTGELFF
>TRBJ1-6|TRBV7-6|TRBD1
CAISGQAGGYSPLHF
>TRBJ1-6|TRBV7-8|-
CASSLQWSSYNSPLHF
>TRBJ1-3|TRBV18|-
CASSLSGATSGNTIYF
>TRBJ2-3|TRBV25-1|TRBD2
CASSPGGLTDTQYF
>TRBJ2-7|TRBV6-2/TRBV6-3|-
CASSYKVRPISYEQYF
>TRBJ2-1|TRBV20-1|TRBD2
CSASGAGGNNEQFF
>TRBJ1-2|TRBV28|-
CASSASGRPLYGYTF